The entry below describes one T cell receptor beta chain. The CDR3 loop spans 18 amino acids. The germline gives CDR1 MNHEY, CDR2 SVGAGI. The trim removed 1 base at V and 0 bases at J, leaving 11 bases unmatched. Unique molecular identifiers were incorporated into the prepared TCRbeta library. TCRdb re-analysed the PCR reads in MiXCR, keeping a single row per CDR3 protein. The sample shows 200,000 to 250,000 distinct CDR3 sequences, about a tenth of them seen only once. The sample originates from a study of T-cell reconstitution after alpha-beta-depleted transplantation in children. The rearrangement uses TRBV6-5 and TRBJ1-1; 7 bases align to TRBD1. Sequencing used PBMCs from the stem cell graft donor, obtained from the stem cell graft. The receptor comes from a human donor who donated a stem cell graft to a child with acute lymphoblastic leukemia. In DNA form, the CDR3 reads TGTGCCAGCAGTTACTTCCCCCGGGACAGACTTATGAACACTGAAGCTTTCTTT. Translated, it gives CASSYFPRDRLMNTEAFF.